The sequence of this T cell receptor (beta chain) was determined in a study of blood T cell repertoires in COVID-19. V lost 0 bases to trimming and J lost 5 bases; unmatched junction nucleotides: 5. Germline V gene data show CDR1 as SGHAT and CDR2 as FQNNGV. CDR3 size: 15 residues. The repertoire was sequenced with immunoSEQ multiplex PCR; TCRdb's copy has only in-frame clones and lacks some. The sample lists about 120,000 clones, approximately 90% occurring once. The sequenced sample consisted of peripheral blood. The sequence was collected from a woman between 50 and 59 years old with acute or convalescent COVID-19. The chain has TRBV11-2 and TRBJ2-5; 8 nucleotides agree with TRBD1. The CDR3 loop reads CASSLEQGAAETQYF. CDR3 DNA sequence: TGTGCCAGCAGCTTAGAGCAGGGGGCGGCGGAGACCCAGTACTTC.